These 21 T cell receptor beta chains were sequenced from one sample in a study of blood T cells in healthy people across ages. The authors ran a second PCR of about 6 to 11 cycles using a sample-barcoded 5' primer and a J-beta primer mix. TCRdb reprocessed the 5' RACE reads via MiXCR and lists one record per CDR3 protein. The sample lists around 870,000 distinct CDR3 sequences, about 30% occurring once. Sequencing input: blood. Every receptor here comes from a woman older than 75 in good health.

This clonotype showed up just a few times. This rearrangement joins TRBV4-1 to TRBJ2-1, with a possible D match to TRBD2 (6 bases). Germline-derived CDR1 and CDR2 are MGHRA and YSYEKL. The V end lost 2 bases, the J end lost 6 bases, and 14 bases lay between the germline ends. CDR3 length equals 15 residues. CDR3: CASSQFFGGGNEQFF. The CDR3 DNA is TGCGCCAGCAGCCAATTCTTCGGGGGAGGCAATGAGCAGTTCTTC.

This clonotype was found a few times. The V call is TRBV7-8, the J call TRBJ2-1; TRBD2 is a possible D gene (5 bases). Per germline, CDR1 SGHVS and CDR2 FQNEAQ. The CDR3 runs to 14 residues. Trimming removed 1 base from V and 7 bases from J, with 11 bases in between. Here the CDR3 DNA reads TGTGCCAGCAGCTTAGAAACCCGGAGGAATGAGCAGTTCTTC. Protein sequence: CASSLETRRNEQFF. Using reference TRBV7-8 and TRBJ2-1 for the parts outside the CDR3, the full variable domain is GAGVSQSPRYKVAKRGQDVALRCDPISGHVSLFWYQQALGQGPEFLTYFQNEAQLDKSGLPSDRFFAERPEGSVSTLKIQRTQQEDSAVYLCASSLETRRNEQFFGPGTRLTVL.

This clonotype was recorded many times. The chain uses TRBV14 and TRBJ2-7; D possibly corresponds to TRBD2 (5 bases). CDR3 size: 16 residues. V was clipped by 1 base and J by 2 bases, with 15 bases between them. CDR1 is SGHDN, CDR2 FVKESK, per germline. The CDR3 spells CASSQAGNKRTYEQYF. The CDR3 DNA follows: TGTGCCAGCAGCCAAGCGGGGAACAAGCGGACCTACGAGCAGTACTTC.

This clonotype turned up a few times. The V gene is TRBV4-2, the J gene TRBJ1-2, with D possibly being TRBD1 (5 bases). Trimming cost V 3 bases and J 0 bases, with 14 bases left between them. Germline V gives CDR1 LGHNA, CDR2 YNFKEQ. The CDR3 is 16 residues long. In nucleotides, the CDR3 is TGTGCCAGCAGCCAGTCGCAGGGAATGGCTAACTATGGCTACACCTTC. Its translation is CASSQSQGMANYGYTF.

At least ten counts were recorded for this clonotype. The chain carries TRBV7-2 and TRBJ2-1; TRBD1 matches 8 bases. This CDR3 has 16 residues. Germline-derived CDR1 and CDR2 are SGHTA and FQGNSA. V lost 2 bases, J lost 4 bases, and 7 bases stayed unmatched. CDR3 sequence (DNA): TGTGCCAGCAGCTTACGGGACAGGCCCAGTTACAATGAGCAGTTCTTC. This codes for CASSLRDRPSYNEQFF.

The chain has TRBV19 and TRBJ1-1; D possibly corresponds to TRBD1 (6 bases). The germline V gene encodes CDR1 LNHDA and CDR2 SQIVND (reference sequence). V lost 3 bases and J 4 bases, leaving 15 bases between the germline ends. The CDR3 is 15 residues long. The CDR3 here is CASSISRVGGTEAFF. CDR3 sequence (DNA): TGTGCCAGTAGTATCTCTCGGGTAGGGGGCACTGAAGCTTTCTTT.

This clonotype was detected many times. The rearrangement uses TRBV20-1 and TRBJ2-1; 8 bases map to TRBD2. The CDR3 length is 16 residues. V lost 3 bases, J lost 3 bases, and 10 bases stayed unmatched. Germline-derived CDR1 and CDR2 are DFQATT and SNEGSKA (reference sequence). CDR3 region: CSARSRGTSGYNEQFF. The DNA of the CDR3 is TGCAGTGCTAGGAGTCGTGGGACTAGTGGCTACAATGAGCAGTTCTTC.

Concerning this clonotype itself: This sequence may be a read error, since a much larger clone differs from it by one base. The gene calls are TRBV5-1 and TRBJ2-7; possible D gene TRBD2, 7 bases. The V gene's germline CDR1 is SGHRS and CDR2 YFSETQ. With 4 bases removed from V and 7 bases from J, the gap between germline ends came to 27 bases. The CDR3 spans 17 residues. The CDR3 bases are TGCGCCAGCAGCCTACTGCGGCGGGGGCCTGCCTACAATGAGCAGTACTTC. Its protein is CASSLLRRGPAYNEQYF.

J is TRBJ2-7 and V is TRBV6-1; D remains ambiguous. The DNA end lines up better with TRBJ2-5; the J call may be wrong. The CDR3 spans 12 residues. CDR1 MNHNS and CDR2 SASEGT come from the germline V gene. The CDR3 spells CASRGWRETQYF. In nucleotides, the CDR3 is TGTGCCAGCAGGGGGTGGAGAGAGACCCAGTACTTC.

This clonotype was seen at least ten times. J is TRBJ2-7 and V is TRBV11-3; 7 positions match TRBD1. There are 15 residues in the CDR3. The V and J ends lost 1 base and 3 bases, in that order; junction bases with no gene match: 6. The germline gives CDR1 SGHNT, CDR2 YENEEA. CDR3 nucleotide sequence: TGTGCCAGCAGCTTAGGTTCAGGGGGATTCTACGAGCAGTACTTC. Residues: CASSLGSGGFYEQYF.

On this clonotype itself: It may be a read error: a sequence one base away is much more abundant. This sequence joins TRBV7-8 and TRBJ2-3, with D perhaps matching TRBD2 (6 bases). The length of the CDR3 is 16 residues. CDR1 is SGHVS and CDR2 is FQNEAQ in the germline V gene. CDR3 loop: CASILGVRRGLDTQYF. CDR3 coding DNA: TGTGCCAGCATCTTAGGGGTCCGGCGGGGTCTAGATACGCAGTATTTT.

On this clonotype: This may arise from a read error, as a much more abundant clone is one base away. The chain has TRBV24-1 and TRBJ2-7; D possibly matches TRBD1 or TRBD2 (5 bases each). Germline CDR1 KGHDR, CDR2 SFDVKD. V was cut by 4 bases and J by 7 bases, with 13 bases left in between. The CDR3 consists of 13 residues. CDR3: CATSETGRSEQYF. The CDR3 nucleotides are TGTGCCACCAGTGAAACGGGACGCAGTGAGCAGTACTTC.

The rearrangement joins TRBV21-1 to TRBJ2-5. TRBV21-1 is an annotated pseudogene. CDR3 size: 14 residues. The DNA for the CDR3 is TGTGCCAGCAGCAAAGGGATAAACCAAGAGACCCAGTACTTC. This codes for CASSKGINQETQYF.

This clonotype was seen a few times. The gene calls are TRBV28 and TRBJ2-5; D remains unclear. V was shortened by 5 bases and J by 0 bases, with 16 bases between the two germline ends. In germline, CDR1 is MDHEN, CDR2 SYDVKM. The CDR3 runs 16 residues. In DNA form, the CDR3 reads TGTGCCAGCAGTGCCGCCCCCGGCTTGTACCAAGAGACCCAGTACTTC. It yields the protein CASSAAPGLYQETQYF.

This clonotype was picked up many times. A much larger clone sits a single nucleotide away, making a read error possible. The chain couples TRBV20-1 to TRBJ2-3; D not resolved. CDR1 is DFQATT, CDR2 SNEGSKA, per germline (reference sequence). The V gene lost 5 bases and the J gene lost 0 bases, with 3 bases spanning the gap. The CDR3 totals 11 residues. As DNA, the CDR3 is TGCAGTGCTGGTAGCACAGATACGCAGTATTTT. It encodes CSAGSTDTQYF.

This chain links TRBV6-2 or TRBV6-3 with TRBJ1-5; 8 nucleotides line up with TRBD1. The CDR3 is 14 amino acids. Trimming cost V 6 bases and J 6 bases; bases outside gene matches: 7. CDR1 and CDR2 (germline): MNHEY, SVGEGT. CDR3 loop: CASSRTGRIQPQHF. The CDR3 DNA follows: TGTGCCAGCAGCAGGACAGGGCGGATTCAGCCCCAGCATTTT.

The chain joins TRBV14 to TRBJ2-7, with D tentatively TRBD2 (5 bases). Trimming took 4 bases from V and 7 from J, leaving 17 bases between them. CDR3 length equals 14 residues. CDR1 is SGHDN and CDR2 is FVKESK in the germline V gene. The CDR3 DNA sequence: TGTGCCAGCAGCCGCGACTATTCCTCACGGGAGCAGTACTTC. It specifies CASSRDYSSREQYF.

This clonotype was seen ten or more times. The J gene is TRBJ2-1, the V gene TRBV14; D may be TRBD1 (5 bases). Germline loops: CDR1 SGHDN, CDR2 FVKESK. V dropped 1 base and J dropped 5 bases, with 9 bases sitting between them. The CDR3 consists of 14 residues. DNA of the CDR3: TGTGCCAGCAGCCAAGCAATGGGGCACAATGAGCAGTTCTTC. Translating it yields CASSQAMGHNEQFF.

To note about this clonotype: A much larger clonotype is one base distant, so this may be a read error. V usage is TRBV11-2 and J usage is TRBJ2-7, with unresolved D. The CDR3 consists of 13 residues. The V end was cut by 1 base, the J end by 7 bases, with 11 bases between. Germline CDR1 is SGHAT and CDR2 is FQNNGV. The CDR3 nucleotides are TGTGCCAGCAGCTTAGTTAGGGCGAATGAGCAGTACTTC. Its translation is CASSLVRANEQYF. The full variable domain, in which reference TRBV11-2 and TRBJ2-7 provide the parts outside the CDR3, is EAGVAQSPRYKIIEKRQSVAFWCNPISGHATLYWYQQILGQGPKLLIQFQNNGVVDDSQLPKDRFSAERLKGVDSTLKIQPAKLEDSAVYLCASSLVRANEQYFGPGTRLTVT.

There are many counts of this clonotype. This sequence joins TRBV27 and TRBJ2-3; unclear D gene. Germline loops: CDR1 MNHEY, CDR2 SMNVEV (reference sequence). This CDR3 is 14 amino acids long. Deletions cut 2 bases from V and 2 bases from J, with 8 bases between. CDR3 sequence: CASSLQSHTDTQYF. In DNA form, the CDR3 reads TGTGCCAGCAGTTTACAGTCCCACACAGATACGCAGTATTTT.

This clonotype appeared once. V gene TRBV30 combines with J gene TRBJ2-5, with D maybe TRBD2 (6 bases). Germline-derived CDR1 and CDR2 are GTSNPN and SVGIG (reference sequence). V lost 3 bases and J lost 11, with 28 bases in between. The CDR3 extends over 16 amino acids. The CDR3 loop is CAWRGGPLLRANEQYF. The DNA of the CDR3 is TGTGCCTGGAGGGGAGGCCCTCTACTCCGTGCAAATGAGCAGTACTTC. Using reference TRBV30 and TRBJ2-5 for the parts outside the CDR3, the full variable domain is SQTIHQWPATLVQPVGSPLSLECTVEGTSNPNLYWYRQAAGRGLQLLFYSVGIGQISSEVPQNLSASRPQDRQFILSSKKLLLSDSGFYLCAWRGGPLLRANEQYFGPGTRLLVL.